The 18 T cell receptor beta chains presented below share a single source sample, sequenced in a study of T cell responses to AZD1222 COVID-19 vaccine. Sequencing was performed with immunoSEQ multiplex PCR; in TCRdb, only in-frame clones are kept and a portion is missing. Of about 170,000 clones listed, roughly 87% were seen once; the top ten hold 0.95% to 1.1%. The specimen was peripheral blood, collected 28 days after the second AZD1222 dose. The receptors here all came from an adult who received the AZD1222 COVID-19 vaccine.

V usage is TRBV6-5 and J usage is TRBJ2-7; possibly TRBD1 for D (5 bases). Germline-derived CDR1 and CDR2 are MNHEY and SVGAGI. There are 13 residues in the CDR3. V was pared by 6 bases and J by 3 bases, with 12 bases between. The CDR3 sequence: CASSPGHLYEQYF. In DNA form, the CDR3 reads TGTGCCAGCAGCCCCGGACATCTCTACGAGCAGTACTTC.

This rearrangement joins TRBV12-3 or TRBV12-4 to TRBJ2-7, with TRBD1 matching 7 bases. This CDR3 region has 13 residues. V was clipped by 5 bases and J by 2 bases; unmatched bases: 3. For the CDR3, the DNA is TGTGCCAGCAGTCCGGGACAGCCCTACGAGCAGTACTTC. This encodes CASSPGQPYEQYF.

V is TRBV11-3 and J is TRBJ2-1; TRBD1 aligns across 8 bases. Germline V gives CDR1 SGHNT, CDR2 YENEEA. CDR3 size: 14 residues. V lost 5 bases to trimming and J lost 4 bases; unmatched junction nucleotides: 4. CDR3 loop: CASSPRTGYNEQFF. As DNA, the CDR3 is TGTGCCAGCAGCCCCCGGACAGGGTACAATGAGCAGTTCTTC.

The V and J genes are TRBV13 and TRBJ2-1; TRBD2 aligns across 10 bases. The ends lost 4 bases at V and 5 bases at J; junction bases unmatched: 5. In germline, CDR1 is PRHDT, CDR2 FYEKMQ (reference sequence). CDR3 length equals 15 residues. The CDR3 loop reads CASSSRLAGDNEQFF. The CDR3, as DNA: TGTGCCAGCAGCTCCCGACTAGCGGGTGACAATGAGCAGTTCTTC. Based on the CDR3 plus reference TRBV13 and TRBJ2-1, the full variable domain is AAGVIQSPRHLIKEKRETATLKCYPIPRHDTVYWYQQGPGQDPQFLISFYEKMQSDKGSIPDRFSAQQFSDYHSELNMSSLELGDSALYFCASSSRLAGDNEQFFGPGTRLTVL.

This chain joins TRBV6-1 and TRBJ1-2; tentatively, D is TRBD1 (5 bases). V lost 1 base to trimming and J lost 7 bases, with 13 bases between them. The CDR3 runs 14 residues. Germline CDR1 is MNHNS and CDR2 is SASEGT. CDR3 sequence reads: CASSEEGRSSGYTF. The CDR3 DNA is TGTGCCAGCAGTGAAGAGGGGCGGAGTAGTGGCTACACCTTC.

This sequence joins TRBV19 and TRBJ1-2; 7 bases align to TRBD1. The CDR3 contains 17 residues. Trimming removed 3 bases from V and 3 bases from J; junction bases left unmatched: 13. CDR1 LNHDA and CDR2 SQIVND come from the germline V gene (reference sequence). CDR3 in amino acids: CASSIGGQSFGYYGYTF. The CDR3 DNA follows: TGTGCCAGTAGTATTGGGGGACAGTCCTTTGGCTACTATGGCTACACCTTC.

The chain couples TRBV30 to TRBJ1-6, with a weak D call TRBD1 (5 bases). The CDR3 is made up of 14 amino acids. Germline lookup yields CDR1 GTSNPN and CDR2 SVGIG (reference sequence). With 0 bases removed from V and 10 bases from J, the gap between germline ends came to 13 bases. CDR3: CAWSVLGLGSPLHF. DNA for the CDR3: TGTGCCTGGAGTGTACTGGGGCTTGGCTCACCCCTCCACTTT.

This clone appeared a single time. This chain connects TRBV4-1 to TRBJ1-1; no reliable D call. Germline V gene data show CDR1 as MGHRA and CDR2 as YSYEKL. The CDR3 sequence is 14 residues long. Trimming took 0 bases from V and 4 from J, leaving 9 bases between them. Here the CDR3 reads CASSQDGTATEAFF. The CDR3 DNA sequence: TGCGCCAGCAGCCAAGATGGAACCGCCACTGAAGCTTTCTTT.

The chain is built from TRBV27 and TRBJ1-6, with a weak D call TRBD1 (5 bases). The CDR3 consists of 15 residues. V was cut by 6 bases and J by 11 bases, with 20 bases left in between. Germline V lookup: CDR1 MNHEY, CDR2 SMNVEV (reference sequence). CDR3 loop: CASRGVGERLAPLHF. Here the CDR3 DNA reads TGTGCCAGCAGGGGGGTAGGAGAAAGGTTGGCACCCCTCCACTTT.

CDR3 DNA sequence: TGTGCCAGCTCACCCGGGACAGCTGAGTCGCAGTACTTC. This sequence encodes CASSPGTAESQYF. This chain joins TRBV18 and TRBJ2-7; TRBD1 matches 7 bases. The J segment lost 9 bases and the V segment lost 3 bases, leaving 8 bases of the junction unmatched. CDR3 size: 13 residues. The germline CDR1 and CDR2 sequences are KGHSH and LQKENI.

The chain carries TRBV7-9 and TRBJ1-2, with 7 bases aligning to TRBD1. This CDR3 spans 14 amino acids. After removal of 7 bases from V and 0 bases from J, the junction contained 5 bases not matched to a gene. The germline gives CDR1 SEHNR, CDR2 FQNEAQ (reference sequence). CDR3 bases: TGTGCCAGCACGGACAGGCTAGCTAACTATGGCTACACCTTC. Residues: CASTDRLANYGYTF.

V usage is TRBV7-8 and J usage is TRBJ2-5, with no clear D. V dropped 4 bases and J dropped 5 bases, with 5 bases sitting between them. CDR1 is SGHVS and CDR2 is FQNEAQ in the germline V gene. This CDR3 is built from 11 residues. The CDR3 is CASSYLETQYF. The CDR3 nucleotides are TGTGCCAGCAGCTACTTGGAGACCCAGTACTTC.

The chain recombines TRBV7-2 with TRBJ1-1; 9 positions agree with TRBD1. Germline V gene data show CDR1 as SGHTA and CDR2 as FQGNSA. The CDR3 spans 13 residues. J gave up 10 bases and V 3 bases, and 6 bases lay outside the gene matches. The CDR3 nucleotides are TGTGCCAGCAGCTTCAACAGGGGGCAAGGAGCTTTCTTT. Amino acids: CASSFNRGQGAFF.

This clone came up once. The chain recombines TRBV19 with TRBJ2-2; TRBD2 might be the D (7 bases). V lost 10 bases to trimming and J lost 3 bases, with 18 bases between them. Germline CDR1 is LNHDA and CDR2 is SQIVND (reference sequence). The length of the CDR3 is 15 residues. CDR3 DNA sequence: TGTGCCACCCCAAGGGGGGGGATAGACACCGGGGAGCTGTTTTTT. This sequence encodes CATPRGGIDTGELFF.

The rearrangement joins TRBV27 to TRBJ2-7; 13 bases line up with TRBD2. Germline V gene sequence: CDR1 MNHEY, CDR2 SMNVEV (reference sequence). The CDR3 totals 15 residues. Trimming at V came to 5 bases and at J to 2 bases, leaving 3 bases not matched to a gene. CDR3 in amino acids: CASSRTSGGAYEQYF. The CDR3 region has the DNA TGTGCCAGCAGTCGAACTAGCGGGGGGGCCTACGAGCAGTACTTC.

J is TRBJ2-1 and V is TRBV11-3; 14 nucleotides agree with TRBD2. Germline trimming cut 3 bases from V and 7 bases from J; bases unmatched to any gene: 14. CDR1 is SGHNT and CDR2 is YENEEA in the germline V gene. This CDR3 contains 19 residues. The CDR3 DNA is TGTGCCAGCAGCTTGACTACCCGACTAGCGGGGGGGCCGGGGAATGAGCAGTTCTTC. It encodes CASSLTTRLAGGPGNEQFF.

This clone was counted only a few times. DNA for the CDR3: TGTGCCAGCAGCTGGGACAGAGATTCTGGGGCCAACGTCCTGACTTTC. It encodes CASSWDRDSGANVLTF. The chain uses TRBV7-9 and TRBJ2-6; 7 nucleotides align to TRBD1. There are 16 residues in the CDR3. The V gene end was trimmed by 4 bases and the J gene end by 1 base; junction bases not matched to a gene: 4. CDR1 and CDR2 (germline): SEHNR, FQNEAQ (reference sequence).

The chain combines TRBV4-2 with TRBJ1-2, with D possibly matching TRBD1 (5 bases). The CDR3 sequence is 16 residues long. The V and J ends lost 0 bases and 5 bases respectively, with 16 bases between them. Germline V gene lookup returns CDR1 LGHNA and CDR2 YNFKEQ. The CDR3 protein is CASSQDPGKEGYGYTF. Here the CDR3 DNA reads TGTGCCAGCAGCCAAGATCCAGGGAAAGAGGGATATGGCTACACCTTC.